The present entry profiles one T cell receptor (beta chain) with its context. Its recognized antigen is unknown. Per-base qualities were not stored, and no clone one base away is much larger. The data belong to a study of blood T cells in healthy people across ages (dated by TCRdb to between 2014 and 2017). About the investigation overall: Template switching captured roughly one uniquely barcoded TCR beta cDNA molecule per two T cells in model experiments. The study analyzed two additional independent replicas of 1 million unique cDNA reads from the same blood draw for two donors, one aged 18 to 29 and one aged 80 or older. Age-related changes in TCR beta repertoire diversity were measured in the study by deep sequencing normalized with unique cDNA molecular identifiers. To avoid experimental bias, donors of different ages were distributed randomly across sequencing lanes. The donors were split into four age groups: young (average about 15 years), middle-aged (more than 35), aged (more than 55) and long-lived (approximately 80).

The germline V gene (reference sequence) provides CDR1 SEHNR and CDR2 FQNEAQ. Taken from cysteine to phenylalanine, the CDR3 has 15 residues. Solely the CDR3 DNA is kept, with 45 bases framed from the first base. The germline V end is reduced by 5 bases and the J end by 2 bases; junction bases left unmatched: 7. The full study reports these points: The long-lived group showed more naive CD4+ T cells, fewer expanded clones and increased TCR diversity than the aged group, suggesting age selection. Total diversity estimates from one million sequenced T cells were considered lower bounds and underestimates. Conclusive comparison of naive and antigen-experienced compartments was prevented by the profiling of bulk unsorted PBMCs. A strong correlation was found between observed TCR beta diversity and the percentage of naive T cells measured by flow cytometry. The CMV infection status of donors was not known, potentially confounding age-related changes in expanded clonotypes. As age increased, observed TCR beta diversity per million T cells dropped in a roughly linear way, and a significant reduction was already evident by age about 40.

Libraries were made using 5' RACE. Instrument used: Illumina HiSeq 2500. A second PCR of roughly 7 to 11 cycles was run with a J-beta primer mix and a sample-barcoded 5' primer. A template-switch 5' adaptor carrying 12 random nucleotides introduced a unique molecular identifier onto each TCR beta cDNA molecule. Each sample yielded at least 2.5 million CDR3-containing paired-end reads. First-strand cDNA was synthesized from all RNA with the Mint cDNA synthesis kit, primed by a TRBC-specific oligonucleotide. Following uracil-DNA glycosylase treatment, all cDNA underwent a first 18-cycle PCR with the universal primers M1SS and BC2_uni_R. The published analysis was carried out like this. Each sample was normalized by randomly selecting 1 million high-quality reads, each carrying a distinct molecular identifier. Reads sharing molecular identifiers were discarded rather than binned into consensus sequences. CDR3 identification, clonotype clustering and error correction used MiTCR with a Q25 quality threshold and the strictest error-elimination algorithm. A nonparametric unseen species model with Euler transformation was used to estimate lower-bound total TCR beta diversity. Through fastp at Q25 and MiXCR, TCRdb rebuilt clones from the public reads, retaining in-frame beta chains. Every entry covers one CDR3 protein and lists the most common genes and DNA from its rows. TCRdb's processing, not the study's, gives the V and J calls here. This sample comprises approximately 800,000 distinct CDR3 sequences, more than 35% of them detected only once. The ten largest clonotypes hold about a sixth of the sample.

The donors were 40 or so Caucasian individuals from Russia, aged roughly 6 to 90 years, who were systemically healthy. Each donor gave about 10 milliliters of peripheral blood, drawn into EDTA-treated Vacutainer tubes. PBMCs were isolated by Ficoll-Paque density-gradient centrifugation, with at least 7 million obtained per sample. Trizol reagent was used to extract total RNA from PBMCs, with at least 5 micrograms per sample. The percentages of naive CD45RAhigh/CD27high T cells were determined by flow cytometry on a PBMC aliquot from every donor. The sequence joins TRBV7-9 to TRBJ2-3, with TRBD2 matching 7 junction bases. The sample was blood. The sequence came from a man older than 75 in good health. The encoded CDR3 is CASSGERGPTDTQYF. The DNA sequence is given as TGTGCCAGCAGCGGAGAGCGGGGCCCCACAGATACGCAGTATTTT. The full variable domain, with segments outside the CDR3 supplied by the reference TRBV7-9 and TRBJ2-3 proteins, appears as DTGVSQNPRHKITKRGQNVTFRCDPISEHNRLYWYRQTLGQGPEFLTYFQNEAQLEKSRLLSDRFSAERPKGSFSTLEIQRTEQGDSAMYLCASSGERGPTDTQYFGPGTRLTVL.